Following are 17 T cell receptor beta chains from one sample sequenced in a study of T cells in Graves' hyperthyroidism and ophthalmopathy. Amplified TCR beta CDR3 regions derived from RNA transcripts. Carried out on the TCR CDR3, a first-round RT-PCR used the HTBI primer set. TCRdb used MiXCR to reprocess the multiplex PCR reads, holding one entry per CDR3 protein. The sample includes under 400,000 distinct CDR3 sequences, about 16% of them seen just once. The sample was blood. These receptors originate from a woman aged 55-69 years with Graves' ophthalmopathy.

The chain joins TRBV5-4 to TRBJ2-1, with 8 positions matching TRBD2. This CDR3 has 17 residues. Trimming at V came to 3 bases and at J to 0 bases, leaving 8 bases not matched to a gene. Germline-derived CDR1 and CDR2 are SGHNT and YYREEE (reference sequence). The CDR3 region is CASSSGGGPSSYNEQFF. CDR3 coding DNA: TGTGCCAGCAGCTCGGGGGGGGGCCCGAGCTCCTACAATGAGCAGTTCTTC.

This clonotype was recorded at least ten times. The chain recombines TRBV5-1 with TRBJ1-1; no reliable D call. Germline V lookup: CDR1 SGHRS, CDR2 YFSETQ. V gave up 1 base and J gave up 3 bases, with 13 bases separating them. The CDR3 totals 15 residues. The CDR3: CASSLIQRTYTEAFF. The CDR3 DNA reads as TGCGCCAGCAGCTTGATCCAACGAACGTACACTGAAGCTTTCTTT.

This clonotype was found a few times. The chain couples TRBV28 to TRBJ2-7; D might be TRBD1 or TRBD2, each matching 5 bases. The V and J ends lost 8 bases and 5 bases respectively, with 10 bases between them. This CDR3 contains 11 residues. Germline CDR1 and CDR2: MDHEN and SYDVKM. CDR3: CASLREHEQYF. CDR3 DNA sequence: TGTGCCAGCCTCAGGGAGCACGAGCAGTACTTC. The variable domain in full, completed from reference TRBV28 and TRBJ2-7, reads DVKVTQSSRYLVKRTGEKVFLECVQDMDHENMFWYRQDPGLGLRLIYFSYDVKMKEKGDIPEGYSVSREKKERFSLILESASTNQTSMYLCASLREHEQYFGPGTRLTVT.

The sample holds a few counts of this clonotype. The chain combines TRBV5-6 with TRBJ1-5; D is perhaps TRBD1 (5 bases). CDR3 length equals 15 residues. Germline CDR1 is SGHDT and CDR2 is YYEEEE. V dropped 2 bases and J dropped 2 bases, with 11 bases sitting between them. CDR3 amino acids: CASSFRGDGNQPQHF. The CDR3 region has the DNA TGTGCCAGCAGCTTTCGAGGGGATGGCAATCAGCCCCAGCATTTT.

This clonotype has a count of ten or more. The V call is TRBV29-1, the J call TRBJ2-5; no clear D. Trimming left V 0 bases short and J 2 bases short, with 7 bases between. The CDR3 is 13 amino acids. Looked up from germline, CDR1 is SQVTM and CDR2 is ANQGSEA. CDR3 sequence reads: CSVEESGQETQYF. Here the CDR3 DNA reads TGCAGCGTTGAAGAATCCGGGCAAGAGACCCAGTACTTC.

This clonotype has at least ten counts. This chain joins TRBV12-3 or TRBV12-4 and TRBJ1-1; D not certain. V lost 6 bases and J lost 10, with 21 bases in between. There are 14 residues in the CDR3. The CDR3 loop reads CASRASVGVERAFF. For the CDR3, the DNA is TGTGCCAGCAGGGCTTCGGTCGGCGTCGAGCGAGCTTTCTTT.

This clonotype was observed at least ten times. The chain is built from TRBV20-1 and TRBJ2-5; no clear D. Germline CDR1 and CDR2: DFQATT and SNEGSKA (reference sequence). This CDR3 is 11 amino acids long. Trimming cost V 6 bases and J 0 bases, with 5 bases left between them. The CDR3: CSAVDQETQYF. The CDR3 DNA follows: TGCAGTGCGGTGGACCAAGAGACCCAGTACTTC.

Only a few counts were recorded for this clonotype. CDR3 in amino acids: CASRPTGGDEQFF. The CDR3 nucleotides read TGTGCCAGCAGACCCACAGGGGGCGATGAGCAGTTCTTC. This chain links TRBV12-3 or TRBV12-4 with TRBJ2-1, with 9 bases matching TRBD1. The CDR3 contains 13 residues. V gave up 6 bases and J gave up 8 bases; unmatched junction bases: 5.

This clonotype was recorded many times. The chain joins TRBV6-2 or TRBV6-3 to TRBJ2-5; 11 nucleotides line up with TRBD1. The J segment lost 5 bases and the V segment lost 2 bases, leaving 4 bases of the junction unmatched. The germline CDR1 and CDR2 sequences are MNHEY and SVGEGT. The CDR3 extends over 15 amino acids. CDR3 in amino acids: CASSYGQGAMETQYF. The DNA for the CDR3 is TGTGCCAGCAGTTACGGACAGGGGGCTATGGAGACCCAGTACTTC.

This clonotype appeared many times. The V call is TRBV6-2 or TRBV6-3, the J call TRBJ2-2, with a weak D call TRBD2 (7 bases). Germline V gene sequence: CDR1 MNHEY, CDR2 SVGEGT. Between the trimmed V and J ends, which lost 10 bases and 6 bases, there was a span of 18 bases. The CDR3 length is 14 residues. In DNA, the CDR3 is TGTGCCATCAGGCCGGGGGGCAGTGCCGGGGAGCTGTTTTTT. Amino acid sequence: CAIRPGGSAGELFF.

This clonotype has more than one count but fewer than ten. The chain is built from TRBV28 and TRBJ1-4; 7 bases line up with TRBD1. V dropped 3 bases and J dropped 0; count of bases not matched to a gene: 4. The CDR3 is 16 residues long. Per the germline V gene, CDR1 is MDHEN and CDR2 is SYDVKM. The CDR3 DNA is TGTGCCAGCAGTTTCACAGGGGTTGCAACTAATGAAAAACTGTTTTTT. This encodes CASSFTGVATNEKLFF.

This clonotype has ten or more counts. The chain recombines TRBV11-1 with TRBJ1-4; D not resolved. There are 14 residues in the CDR3. Between the trimmed V and J ends, which lost 5 bases and 0 bases, there was a span of 7 bases. In germline, CDR1 is SGHAT, CDR2 FQDESV (reference sequence). The CDR3 nucleotides read TGTGCCAGCAGCCAACTTGCAACTAATGAAAAACTGTTTTTT. It encodes CASSQLATNEKLFF.

This clonotype was seen ten or more times. The chain's CDR3 is CASGSLAFVNEQFF. DNA for the CDR3: TGTGCCAGCGGTAGCCTAGCTTTCGTCAATGAGCAGTTCTTC. This chain joins TRBV2 and TRBJ2-1; perhaps TRBD2 as D (5 bases). This CDR3 has 14 amino acids. The V end was cut by 8 bases, the J end by 6 bases, with 17 bases between. The V gene's germline CDR1 is SNHLY and CDR2 FYNNEI.

V gene TRBV11-2 combines with J gene TRBJ2-1; TRBD1 matches at 9 bases. V lost 4 bases to trimming and J lost 5 bases; unmatched junction nucleotides: 6. Germline CDR1 reads SGHAT; CDR2 reads FQNNGV. The CDR3 extends over 15 amino acids. CDR3 sequence: CASSSQGAGNNEQFF. Here the CDR3 DNA reads TGTGCCAGCAGCTCACAGGGGGCTGGAAACAATGAGCAGTTCTTC.

The V gene is TRBV20-1, the J gene TRBJ2-7, with D uncertain. Per the germline V gene, CDR1 is DFQATT and CDR2 is SNEGSKA (reference sequence). Trimming cost V 1 base and J 2 bases, with 15 bases left between them. The CDR3 sequence is 15 residues long. The CDR3 protein is CSARGAPGHPYEQYF. For the CDR3, the DNA is TGCAGTGCTAGAGGAGCGCCGGGCCACCCCTACGAGCAGTACTTC.

CDR3 nucleotide sequence: TGTGCCACAACCGGGACGGCTAGCACAGATACGCAGTATTTT. Translation gives CATTGTASTDTQYF. The chain has TRBV10-3 and TRBJ2-3; either TRBD1 or TRBD2 may fit D (5 bases each). V gave up 10 bases and J gave up 0 bases, with 14 bases separating them. This CDR3 contains 14 residues. Looked up from germline, CDR1 is ENHRY and CDR2 is SYGVKD.

This clonotype came up many times. The rearrangement uses TRBV3-1 and TRBJ2-1, with a tentative D call TRBD2 (5 bases). V lost 3 bases, J lost 15 bases, and 15 bases lay in between. The germline V gene has CDR1 LGHDT and CDR2 YNNKEL (reference sequence). This CDR3 region has 12 residues. Written as DNA, the CDR3 is TGTGCCAGCAGCCACCGGGATCCGCCCCGGTTCTTC. Translated, it gives CASSHRDPPRFF.